This TCR beta chain stems from a study of blood T cell repertoires in COVID-19. Study details: T cells, B-cell-depleted T cells, or PBMCs provided the cDNA or gDNA that served as material.

V lost 8 bases, J lost 0 bases, and 14 bases lay in between. The CDR3 has 15 amino acids. The germline V gene encodes CDR1 LNHDA and CDR2 SQIVND (reference sequence). Profiling relied on immunoSEQ multiplex PCR, and the TCRdb table lists in-frame clones only, not all of them. The table lists 150,000 or so clones, approximately 91% of them singletons. This receptor was taken from a man younger than 30 with acute or convalescent COVID-19. The chain employs TRBV19 and TRBJ1-3; TRBD1 might be the D (5 bases). The source material was peripheral blood. Here the CDR3 DNA reads TGTGCCAGTCGATCTGAAGGGGCCTCTGGAAACACCATATATTTT. Translation: CASRSEGASGNTIYF.